The source of this T cell receptor beta chain is a study of cytomegalovirus exposure and HLA in healthy donors. The ends were cut back, 6 bases at V and 10 bases at J, with 15 bases in the middle. The germline CDR1 and CDR2 sequences are SNHLY and FYNNEI. This CDR3 comprises 12 residues. PCR used 60 Vbeta primers and 13 Jbeta primers. TCRdb's table, derived via immunoSEQ multiplex PCR, lists solely in-frame clones and lacks some. The sample contains approximately 180,000 clones, about 12% of which appear only once. This clone was observed a few times. What it binds is unknown. Study-level results: The authors enumerated 150 to 200 TCR beta chains as linked to cytomegalovirus. An analysis was carried out at a later point. It showed that HLA-associated TCR beta chains were more clonally expanded than equally common non-associated chains. Earlier findings revealed that most TCR beta V segments proved productive either about 87% or about 30% of the time. Rarity characterized most TCR sequences, yet some public TCRs appeared in many donors.

The chain carries TRBV2 and TRBJ1-1; D gene unclear. This clonotype was sampled from a man aged 45-65 years in good health and CMV-seropositive. Sequencing was performed on PBMCs. CDR3: CASSAGVPGAFF. For the CDR3, the DNA is TGTGCCAGCAGCGCGGGTGTCCCGGGAGCTTTCTTT.